Listed below are T cell receptor beta chains from one sample, sequenced in a study of CD4 T cell repertoires in COVID-19. Profiling relied on immunoSEQ multiplex PCR, and the TCRdb table lists in-frame clones only, not all of them. This table holds under 30,000 clones, about 94% found once. This specimen was circulating follicular helper CD4+ T cells (cTfh) from blood, taken before the COVID-19 pandemic. These TCRs come from a human donor who had COVID-19. The CDR3 runs from the conserved cysteine through the conserved F or W. D genes are given only for firm matches. Not all rows give a size; the values are once, few, many and, for expanded clones, a class.

clone size,J gene,D gene,V gene,CDR3 protein,CDR3 DNA
.,TRBJ1-4,TRBD1,TRBV18,CASSSGTGVNEKLFF,TGTGCCAGCTCATCAGGTACAGGGGTGAATGAAAAACTGTTTTTT
.,TRBJ1-4,.,TRBV6-5,CASKPGGAGEKLFF,TGTGCCAGCAAGCCTGGAGGGGCGGGGGAAAAACTGTTTTTT
.,TRBJ1-1,TRBD1,TRBV5-5,CASSLSGQGSTEAFF,TGTGCCAGCAGCTTGTCGGGACAGGGGTCCACTGAAGCTTTCTTT
.,TRBJ2-7,.,TRBV9,CASSLGAGEQYF,TGTGCCAGCAGCTTGGGTGCGGGCGAGCAGTACTTC
.,TRBJ2-2,TRBD1,TRBV11-2,CASSSDRDGELFF,TGTGCCAGCAGCTCCGACAGGGACGGGGAGCTGTTTTTT
.,TRBJ2-7,.,TRBV28,CASSLMGAQGLEQYF,TGTGCCAGCAGTTTAATGGGGGCCCAGGGTCTCGAGCAGTACTTC
.,TRBJ1-3,.,TRBV29-1,CSGAEAGNTIYF,TGCAGCGGGGCCGAAGCTGGAAACACCATATATTTT
.,TRBJ2-5,TRBD1,TRBV27,CASSTHRGETQYF,TGTGCCAGCAGTACTCACAGGGGAGAGACCCAGTACTTC
.,TRBJ2-5,.,TRBV12-5,CASGLVLGPGVETQYF,TGTGCTAGTGGTTTGGTACTTGGACCGGGGGTAGAGACCCAGTACTTC
.,TRBJ1-1,.,TRBV7-2,CASSAPSGGNTEAFF,TGTGCCAGCAGCGCACCCAGCGGGGGGAACACTGAAGCTTTCTTT
.,TRBJ2-2,.,TRBV10-1,CATAGQPNTGELFF,TGCGCCACCGCCGGACAGCCGAACACCGGGGAGCTGTTTTTT
once,TRBJ2-1,TRBD1,TRBV5-1,CASSLTGVVSGEQFF,TGCGCCAGCAGCTTGACAGGGGTGGTCTCGGGTGAGCAGTTCTTC
.,TRBJ1-1,TRBD1,TRBV29-1,CSTQDRLNTEAFF,TGCAGCACCCAGGACAGGCTCAACACTGAAGCTTTCTTT
.,TRBJ2-7,.,TRBV6-1,CASSEGGAWNEQYF,TGTGCCAGCAGTGAGGGGGGGGCTTGGAACGAGCAGTACTTC
.,TRBJ1-1,.,TRBV5-4,CASGGELVTEAFF,TGTGCCAGCGGAGGGGAATTGGTTACTGAAGCTTTCTTT
.,TRBJ1-3,TRBD1,TRBV29-1,CSVSTGTGGGNTIYF,TGCAGCGTTTCCACCGGGACAGGGGGCGGAAACACCATATATTTT
.,TRBJ2-3,TRBD2,TRBV4-2,CASSLAGGSPVDTQYF,TGTGCCAGCAGCTTAGCGGGAGGCTCCCCAGTGGATACGCAGTATTTT
.,TRBJ2-5,.,TRBV28,CASSLSSQETQYF,TGTGCCAGCAGTTTATCTAGCCAAGAGACCCAGTACTTC
.,TRBJ1-3,.,TRBV6-6,CASRATEFSGNTIYF,TGTGCCAGCAGGGCAACAGAATTCTCTGGAAACACCATATATTTT
.,TRBJ1-2,.,TRBV6-5,CASSSEDSYGYTF,TGTGCCAGCAGCAGCGAAGATTCCTATGGCTACACCTTC
.,TRBJ1-2,.,TRBV18,CASSPQGRLTNYGYTF,TGTGCCAGCTCACCGCAGGGGCGACTTACTAACTATGGCTACACCTTC
.,TRBJ2-7,TRBD2,TRBV7-2,CASSSSGGPGFEQYF,TGTGCCAGCAGCTCAAGCGGGGGTCCGGGGTTCGAGCAGTACTTC
.,TRBJ2-5,.,TRBV7-2,CASSLQAGRETQYF,TGTGCCAGCAGCTTACAGGCAGGGCGAGAGACCCAGTACTTC
.,TRBJ2-3,TRBD1,TRBV2,CADRADTDTQYF,TGTGCCGACAGGGCCGACACAGATACGCAGTATTTT
.,TRBJ1-2,.,TRBV10-3,CAISEGLYGYTF,TGTGCCATCAGTGAGGGCCTCTATGGCTACACCTTC
.,TRBJ1-1,.,TRBV19,CASSSHRADLNTEAFF,TGTGCCAGTAGTTCCCACAGGGCGGACCTGAACACTGAAGCTTTCTTT
.,TRBJ2-2,.,TRBV4-2,CASNQNGGTGELFF,TGTGCCAGCAACCAAAACGGTGGCACCGGGGAGCTGTTTTTT
.,TRBJ1-1,.,TRBV5-5,CASSSGGRLNTEAFF,TGTGCCAGCAGCTCCGGTGGGCGTCTGAACACTGAAGCTTTCTTT
.,TRBJ2-1,.,TRBV2,CASREGSYNEQFF,TGTGCCAGCAGGGAGGGCTCCTACAATGAGCAGTTCTTC
once,TRBJ2-7,.,TRBV6-5,CASTGNSYEQYF,TGTGCCAGTACAGGGAATTCCTACGAGCAGTACTTC
.,TRBJ2-7,TRBD2,TRBV7-8,CASSPAGGGGRREQYF,TGTGCCAGCAGCCCAGCGGGCGGCGGGGGTCGAAGAGAGCAGTACTTC
.,TRBJ1-2,.,TRBV11-2,CASSLEGGVGYGYTF,TGTGCCAGCAGCTTAGAGGGGGGTGTGGGCTATGGCTACACCTTC
.,TRBJ2-3,TRBD1,TRBV6-5,CASSYDRGGTDTQYF,TGTGCCAGCAGTTACGACAGGGGGGGCACAGATACGCAGTATTTT
.,TRBJ1-1,TRBD1,TRBV9,CASSLRQGDTEAFF,TGTGCCAGCAGCCTACGACAGGGGGACACTGAAGCTTTCTTT
.,TRBJ2-2,.,TRBV4-1,CASSQDRRGGWDGELFF,TGCGCCAGCAGCCAAGATAGGAGGGGTGGGTGGGACGGGGAGCTGTTTTTT
.,TRBJ1-2,.,TRBV2,CASRSTGLYGYTF,TGTGCCAGCAGGTCTACAGGGCTCTATGGCTACACCTTC
.,TRBJ1-1,.,TRBV28,CASRRGGSEAFF,TGTGCCAGCAGGCGGGGGGGGTCTGAAGCTTTCTTT
.,TRBJ1-5,.,TRBV19,CASSPGLMQPQHF,TGTGCCAGTAGTCCGGGACTTATGCAGCCCCAGCATTTT